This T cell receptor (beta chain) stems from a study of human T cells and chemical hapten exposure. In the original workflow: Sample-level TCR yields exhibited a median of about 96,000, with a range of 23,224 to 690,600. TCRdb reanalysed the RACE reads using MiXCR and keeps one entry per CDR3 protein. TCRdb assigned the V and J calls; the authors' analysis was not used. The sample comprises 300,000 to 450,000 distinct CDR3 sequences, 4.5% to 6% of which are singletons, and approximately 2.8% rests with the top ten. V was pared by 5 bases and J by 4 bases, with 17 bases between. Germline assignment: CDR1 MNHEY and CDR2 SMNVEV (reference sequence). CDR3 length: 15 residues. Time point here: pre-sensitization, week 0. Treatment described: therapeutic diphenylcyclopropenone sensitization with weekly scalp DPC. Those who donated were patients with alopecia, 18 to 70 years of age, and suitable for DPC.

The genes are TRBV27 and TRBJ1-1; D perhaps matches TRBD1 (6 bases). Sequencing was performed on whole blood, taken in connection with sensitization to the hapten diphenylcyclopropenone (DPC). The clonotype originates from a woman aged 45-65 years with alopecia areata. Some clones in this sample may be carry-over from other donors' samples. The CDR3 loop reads CASSPFETGRTEAFF. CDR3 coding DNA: TGTGCCAGCAGTCCGTTCGAGACAGGCCGCACTGAAGCTTTCTTT.